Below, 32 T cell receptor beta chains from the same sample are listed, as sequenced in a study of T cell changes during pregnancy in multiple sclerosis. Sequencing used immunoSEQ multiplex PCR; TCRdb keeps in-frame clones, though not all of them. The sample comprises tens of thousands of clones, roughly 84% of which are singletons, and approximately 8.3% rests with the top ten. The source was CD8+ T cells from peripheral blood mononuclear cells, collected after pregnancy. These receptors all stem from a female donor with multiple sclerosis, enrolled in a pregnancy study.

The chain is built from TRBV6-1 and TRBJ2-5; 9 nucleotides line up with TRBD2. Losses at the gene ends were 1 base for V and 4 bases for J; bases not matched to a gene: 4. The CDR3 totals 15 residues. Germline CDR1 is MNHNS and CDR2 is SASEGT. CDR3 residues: CASSEEAGGPETQYF. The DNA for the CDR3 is TGTGCCAGCAGTGAAGAAGCGGGGGGCCCAGAGACCCAGTACTTC.

CDR3: CASSSSRGYTGELFF. The CDR3 coding sequence is TGCGCCAGCAGCTCGAGCCGGGGATACACCGGGGAGCTGTTTTTT. The J gene is TRBJ2-2, the V gene TRBV5-1; a weak D match, TRBD2 (5 bases). CDR1 and CDR2 from the germline V gene are SGHRS and YFSETQ. V lost 3 bases to trimming and J lost 3 bases, with 12 bases between them. CDR3 length: 15 residues.

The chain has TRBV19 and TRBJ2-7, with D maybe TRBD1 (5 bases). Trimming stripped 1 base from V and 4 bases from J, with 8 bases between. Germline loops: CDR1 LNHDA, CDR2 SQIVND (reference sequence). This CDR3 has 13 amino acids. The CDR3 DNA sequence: TGTGCCAGTAGTATAGTGTGGACATACGAGCAGTACTTC. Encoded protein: CASSIVWTYEQYF.

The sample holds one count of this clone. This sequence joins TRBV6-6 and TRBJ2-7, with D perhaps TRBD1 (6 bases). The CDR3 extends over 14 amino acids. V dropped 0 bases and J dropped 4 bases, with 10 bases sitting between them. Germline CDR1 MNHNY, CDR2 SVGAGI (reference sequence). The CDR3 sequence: CASSYSNREYEQYF. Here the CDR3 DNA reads TGTGCCAGCAGTTACTCGAACAGGGAATACGAGCAGTACTTC.

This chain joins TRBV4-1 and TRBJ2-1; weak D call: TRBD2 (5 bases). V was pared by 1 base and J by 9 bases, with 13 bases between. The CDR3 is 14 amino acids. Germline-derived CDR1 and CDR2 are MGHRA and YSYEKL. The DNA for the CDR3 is TGCGCCAGCAGCCAAGTCGGGGAAGGAAGTGAGCAGTTCTTC. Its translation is CASSQVGEGSEQFF.

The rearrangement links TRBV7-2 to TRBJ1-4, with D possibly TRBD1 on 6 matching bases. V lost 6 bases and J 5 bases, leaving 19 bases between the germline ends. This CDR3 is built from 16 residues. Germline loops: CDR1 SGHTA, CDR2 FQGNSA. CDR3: CASSTWTGQPNEKLFF. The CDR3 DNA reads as TGTGCCAGCAGTACTTGGACCGGACAGCCAAATGAAAAACTGTTTTTT.

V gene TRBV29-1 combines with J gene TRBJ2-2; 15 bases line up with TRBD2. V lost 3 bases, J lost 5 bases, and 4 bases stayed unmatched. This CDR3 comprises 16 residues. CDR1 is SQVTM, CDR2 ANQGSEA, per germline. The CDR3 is CSVEGLAGGETGELFF. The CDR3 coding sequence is TGCAGCGTTGAGGGACTAGCGGGGGGAGAAACCGGGGAGCTGTTTTTT.

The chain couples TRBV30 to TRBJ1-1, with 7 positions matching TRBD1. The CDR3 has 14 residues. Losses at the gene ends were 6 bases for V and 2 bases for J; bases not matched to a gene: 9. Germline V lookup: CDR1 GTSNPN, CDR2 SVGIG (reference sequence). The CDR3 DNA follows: TGTGCCTGTCAGGACAGGTGGGGTAACACTGAAGCTTTCTTT. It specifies CACQDRWGNTEAFF.

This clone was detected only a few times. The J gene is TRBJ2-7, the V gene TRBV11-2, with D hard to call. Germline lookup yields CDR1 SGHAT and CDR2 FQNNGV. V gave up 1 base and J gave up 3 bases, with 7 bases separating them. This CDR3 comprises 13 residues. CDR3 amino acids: CASSLGGFYEQYF. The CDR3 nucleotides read TGTGCCAGCAGCTTAGGAGGTTTCTACGAGCAGTACTTC.

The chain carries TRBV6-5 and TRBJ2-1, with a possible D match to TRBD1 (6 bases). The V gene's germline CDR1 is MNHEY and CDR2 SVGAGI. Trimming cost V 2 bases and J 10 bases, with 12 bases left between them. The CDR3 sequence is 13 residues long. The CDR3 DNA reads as TGTGCCAGCAGTTACCTGGGGGCACGGGAGCAGTTCTTC. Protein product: CASSYLGAREQFF.

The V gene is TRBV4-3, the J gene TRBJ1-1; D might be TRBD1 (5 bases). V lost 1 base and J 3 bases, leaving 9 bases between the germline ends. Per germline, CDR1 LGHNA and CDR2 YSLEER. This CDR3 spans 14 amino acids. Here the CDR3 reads CASSQGGVYTEAFF. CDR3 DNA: TGCGCCAGCAGCCAAGGGGGGGTTTACACTGAAGCTTTCTTT.

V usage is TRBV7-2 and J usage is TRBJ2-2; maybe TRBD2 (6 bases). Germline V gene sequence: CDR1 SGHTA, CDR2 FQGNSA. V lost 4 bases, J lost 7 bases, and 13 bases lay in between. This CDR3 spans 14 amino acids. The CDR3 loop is CASSYNGGNGELFF. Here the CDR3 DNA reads TGTGCCAGCAGCTACAATGGGGGGAACGGGGAGCTGTTTTTT.

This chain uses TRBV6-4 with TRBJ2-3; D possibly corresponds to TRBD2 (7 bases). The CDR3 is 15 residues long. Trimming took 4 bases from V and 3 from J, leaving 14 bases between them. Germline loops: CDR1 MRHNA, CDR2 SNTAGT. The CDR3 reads CASSAEGGATDTQYF. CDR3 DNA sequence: TGTGCCAGCAGTGCCGAGGGGGGGGCAACAGATACGCAGTATTTT.

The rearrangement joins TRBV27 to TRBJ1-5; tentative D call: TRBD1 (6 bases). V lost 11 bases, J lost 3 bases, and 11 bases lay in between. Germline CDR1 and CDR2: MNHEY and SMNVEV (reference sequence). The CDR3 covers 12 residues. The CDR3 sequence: CASWGLNQPQHF. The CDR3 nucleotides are TGTGCCTCCTGGGGGCTCAATCAGCCCCAGCATTTT.

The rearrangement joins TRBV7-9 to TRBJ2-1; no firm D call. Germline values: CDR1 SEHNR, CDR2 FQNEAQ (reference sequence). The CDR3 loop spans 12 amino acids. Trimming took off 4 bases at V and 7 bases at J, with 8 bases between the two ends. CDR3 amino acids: CASSYRVNEQFF. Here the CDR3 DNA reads TGTGCCAGCAGCTACCGGGTAAATGAGCAGTTCTTC.

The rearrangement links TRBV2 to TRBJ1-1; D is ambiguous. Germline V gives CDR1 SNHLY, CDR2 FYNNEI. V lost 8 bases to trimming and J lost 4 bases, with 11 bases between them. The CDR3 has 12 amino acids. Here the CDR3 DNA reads TGTGCCAGCTCGGGAACTCCCACTGAAGCTTTCTTT. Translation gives CASSGTPTEAFF.

Written as DNA, the CDR3 is TGTGCCAGCAGTGAGGGGCCGACAGGGGGAGGGCAGCCCCAGCATTTT. Protein product: CASSEGPTGGGQPQHF. V is TRBV6-1 and J is TRBJ1-5; 9 bases are a match to TRBD1. V shed 3 bases and J 7 bases; nucleotides not matched to a gene: 10. This CDR3 spans 16 amino acids. Germline V lookup: CDR1 MNHNS, CDR2 SASEGT.

CDR3 in amino acids: CASSFEPPLERGGMYNEQFF. The DNA for the CDR3 is TGTGCCAGCAGCTTTGAACCTCCTCTAGAGCGGGGGGGAATGTACAATGAGCAGTTCTTC. J is TRBJ2-1 and V is TRBV12-1; TRBD2 is the table's D call, not checked against the DNA. TRBV12-1 is deemed a pseudogene. The CDR3 extends over 20 amino acids.

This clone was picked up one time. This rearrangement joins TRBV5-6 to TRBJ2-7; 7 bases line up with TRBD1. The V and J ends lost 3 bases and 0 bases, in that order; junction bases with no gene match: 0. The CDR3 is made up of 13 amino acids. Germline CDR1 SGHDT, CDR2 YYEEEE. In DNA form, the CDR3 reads TGTGCCAGCAGCTGGGACAGCTCCTACGAGCAGTACTTC. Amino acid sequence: CASSWDSSYEQYF.

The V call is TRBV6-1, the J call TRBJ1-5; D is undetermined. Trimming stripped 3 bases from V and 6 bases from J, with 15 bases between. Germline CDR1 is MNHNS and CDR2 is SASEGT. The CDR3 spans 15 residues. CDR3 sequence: CASSDVLWESQPQHF. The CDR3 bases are TGTGCCAGCAGTGACGTGTTATGGGAGAGTCAGCCCCAGCATTTT.

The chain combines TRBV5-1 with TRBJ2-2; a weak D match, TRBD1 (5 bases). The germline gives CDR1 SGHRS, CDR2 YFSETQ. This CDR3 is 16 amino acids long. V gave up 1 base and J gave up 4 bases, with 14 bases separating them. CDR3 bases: TGCGCCAGCAGCTTGAGGGCAGGGCCGAGCACCGGGGAGCTGTTTTTT. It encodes CASSLRAGPSTGELFF.

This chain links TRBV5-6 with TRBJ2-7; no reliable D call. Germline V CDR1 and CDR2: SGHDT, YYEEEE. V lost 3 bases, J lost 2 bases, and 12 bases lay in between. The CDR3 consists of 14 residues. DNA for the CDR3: TGTGCCAGCAGCTCCAGTGGGCGAGCCTACGAGCAGTACTTC. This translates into CASSSSGRAYEQYF.

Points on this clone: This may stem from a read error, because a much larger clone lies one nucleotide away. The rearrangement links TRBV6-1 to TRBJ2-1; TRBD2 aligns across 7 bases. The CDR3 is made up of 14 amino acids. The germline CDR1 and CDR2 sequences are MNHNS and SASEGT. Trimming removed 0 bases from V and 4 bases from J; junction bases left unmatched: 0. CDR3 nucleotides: TGTGCCAGCAGTGAAGCGGGGGGGTACAATGAGCAGTTCTTC. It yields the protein CASSEAGGYNEQFF.

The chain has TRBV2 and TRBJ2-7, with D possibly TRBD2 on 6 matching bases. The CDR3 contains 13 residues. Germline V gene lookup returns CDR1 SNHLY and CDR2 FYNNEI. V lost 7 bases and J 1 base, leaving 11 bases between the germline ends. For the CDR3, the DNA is TGTGCCAGCAACCCCGGAGGGTCCTACGAGCAGTACTTC. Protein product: CASNPGGSYEQYF.

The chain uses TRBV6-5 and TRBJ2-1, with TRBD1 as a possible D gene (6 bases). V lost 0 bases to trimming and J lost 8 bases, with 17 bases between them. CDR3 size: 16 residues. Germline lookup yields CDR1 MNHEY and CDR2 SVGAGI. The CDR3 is CASSYSTGLRSYEQFF. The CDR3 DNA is TGTGCCAGCAGTTACTCGACAGGATTAAGGAGTTATGAGCAGTTCTTC.

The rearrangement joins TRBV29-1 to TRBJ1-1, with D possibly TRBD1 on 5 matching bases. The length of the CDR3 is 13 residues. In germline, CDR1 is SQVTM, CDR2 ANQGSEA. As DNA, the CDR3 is TGCGCCGGGGGGGGTCTCATGAGCACTGAAGCTTTCTTT. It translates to CAGGGLMSTEAFF.

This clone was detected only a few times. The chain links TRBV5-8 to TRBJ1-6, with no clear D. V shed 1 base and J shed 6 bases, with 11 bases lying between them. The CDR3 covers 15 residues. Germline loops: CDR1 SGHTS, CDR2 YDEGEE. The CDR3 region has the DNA TGTGCCAGCAGCTTGCCGGGAAGTGGTAATTCACCCCTCCACTTT. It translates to CASSLPGSGNSPLHF.

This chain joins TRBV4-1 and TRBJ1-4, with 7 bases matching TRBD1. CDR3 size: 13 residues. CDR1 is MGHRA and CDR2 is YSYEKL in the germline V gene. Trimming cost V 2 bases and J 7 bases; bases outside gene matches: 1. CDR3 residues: CASSQPGGEKLFF. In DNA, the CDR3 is TGCGCCAGCAGCCAACCAGGGGGTGAAAAACTGTTTTTT.

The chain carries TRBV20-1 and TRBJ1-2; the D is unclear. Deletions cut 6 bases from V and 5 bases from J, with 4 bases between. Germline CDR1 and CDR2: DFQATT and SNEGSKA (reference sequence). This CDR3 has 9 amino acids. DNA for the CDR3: TGCAGTGCCTTTTATGGCTACACCTTC. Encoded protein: CSAFYGYTF.

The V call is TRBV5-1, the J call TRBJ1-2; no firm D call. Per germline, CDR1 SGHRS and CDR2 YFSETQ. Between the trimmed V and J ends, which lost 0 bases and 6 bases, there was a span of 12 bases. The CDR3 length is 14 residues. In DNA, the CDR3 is TGCGCCAGCAGCTTGGTCTCGAGGGTAGATGGCTACACCTTC. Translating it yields CASSLVSRVDGYTF.

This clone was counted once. DNA of the CDR3: TGTGCCAGCTCTGGGCAGGGGAGAGTCGAGCAGTACTTC. It is translated as CASSGQGRVEQYF. The rearrangement links TRBV7-8 to TRBJ2-7, with D possibly matching TRBD1 (6 bases). CDR1 and CDR2 from the germline V gene are SGHVS and FQNEAQ. This CDR3 has 13 amino acids. Trimming left V 8 bases short and J 6 bases short, with 17 bases between.

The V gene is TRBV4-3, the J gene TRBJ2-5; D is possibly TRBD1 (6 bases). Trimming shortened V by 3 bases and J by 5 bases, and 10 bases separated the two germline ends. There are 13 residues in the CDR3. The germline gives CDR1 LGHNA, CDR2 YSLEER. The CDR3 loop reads CASSHYTGETQYF. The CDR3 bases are TGCGCCAGCAGCCACTATACAGGGGAGACCCAGTACTTC.